This T cell receptor beta chain is from a study of T cells after yellow fever vaccination. Study overall: The authors prepared low-cell-number fractions using SMART-Seq v4 Ultra Low Input.

In making TCR cDNA, 5'RACE template switching added a universal primer site and UMIs to it. Each CDR3 protein is one row after TCRdb ran MiXCR on the 5' RACE reads. The sample gives 95,000 to 150,000 distinct CDR3 sequences, nearly 7.5% of which show up once; roughly 2.5% is in the top ten. Trimming removed 3 bases from V and 5 bases from J; junction bases left unmatched: 4. This CDR3 has 14 amino acids. Germline V gives CDR1 SGHNT, CDR2 YENEEA. The specimen comprised CD4+ T cells sorted from PBMCs, sampled 10 days after the first yellow fever vaccination. The chain recombines TRBV11-3 with TRBJ2-3; 8 bases align to TRBD2. This clonotype originated in a man aged 18-30 years who received the YFV17D yellow fever vaccine. CDR3 nucleotide sequence: TGTGCCAGCAGCTTGAATAGCGGGGTAGATACGCAGTATTTT. Translation gives CASSLNSGVDTQYF.